The 10 T cell receptor beta chains reported below all come from one sample, sequenced in a study of monozygotic twins with inflammatory bowel disease. TCRdb reprocessed the 5' RACE reads, with one entry per CDR3 protein and no DNA. The repertoire table contains around 370,000 distinct CDR3 sequences. The source material was blood. Receptors were obtained from a human donor with ulcerative colitis or Crohn's disease, or a healthy co-twin of an affected twin (not recorded which).

This chain uses TRBV9 with TRBJ2-1; absent DNA, TCRdb's TRBD1 call cannot be checked. Germline CDR1 is SGDLS and CDR2 is YYNGEE. There are 15 residues in the CDR3. CDR3 region: CASSPRGRDNNEQFF. Full variable domain (rest looked up from reference TRBV9 and TRBJ2-1): DSGVTQTPKHLITATGQRVTLRCSPRSGDLSVYWYQQSLDQGLQFLIQYYNGEERAKGNILERFSAQQFPDLHSELNLSSLELGDSALYFCASSPRGRDNNEQFFGPGTRLTVL.

V usage is TRBV4-1 and J usage is TRBJ2-1; TCRdb returns TRBD2, unconfirmable since there is no DNA. This CDR3 contains 15 residues. Germline loops: CDR1 MGHRA, CDR2 YSYEKL. The CDR3 here is CASSQGLAGGVEQFF.

The chain couples TRBV4-1 to TRBJ2-4; the TCRdb D gene call, TRBD1, has no DNA to confirm it. Per germline, CDR1 MGHRA and CDR2 YSYEKL. This CDR3 contains 16 residues. CDR3 in amino acids: CASSQDGPTSGDIQYF.

The chain recombines TRBV5-5 with TRBJ2-2. CDR1 SGHKS and CDR2 YYEKEE come from the germline V gene (reference sequence). The CDR3 has 17 residues. The CDR3 spells CASSYDKDSGTTGELFF. The variable domain in full, completed from reference TRBV5-5 and TRBJ2-2, reads DAGVTQSPTHLIKTRGQQVTLRCSPISGHKSVSWYQQVLGQGPQFIFQYYEKEERGRGNFPDRFSARQFPNYSSELNVNALLLGDSALYLCASSYDKDSGTTGELFFGEGSRLTVL.

The rearrangement joins TRBV20-1 to TRBJ2-1; TCRdb names TRBD1, which stays unverified in the absence of DNA. Germline assignment: CDR1 DFQATT and CDR2 SNEGSKA (reference sequence). The CDR3 is made up of 15 amino acids. The CDR3 here is CSARDFAGADNEQFF.

This rearrangement joins TRBV6-5 to TRBJ2-7; TCRdb gives TRBD2 as the D gene, but with no DNA this cannot be confirmed. Per the germline V gene, CDR1 is MNHEY and CDR2 is SVGAGI. This CDR3 has 16 amino acids. The CDR3 loop reads CASSYSWRGNSREQYF.

The chain is built from TRBV19 and TRBJ1-4; TCRdb indicates TRBD1, and absent DNA this call remains unverified. This CDR3 contains 18 residues. Germline CDR1 reads LNHDA; CDR2 reads SQIVND (reference sequence). This CDR3 is CASSIGVDTGKKDEKLFF. Based on the CDR3 plus reference TRBV19 and TRBJ1-4, the full variable domain is DGGITQSPKYLFRKEGQNVTLSCEQNLNHDAMYWYRQDPGQGLRLIYYSQIVNDFQKGDIAEGYSVSREKKESFPLTVTSAQKNPTAFYLCASSIGVDTGKKDEKLFFGSGTQLSVL.

This chain joins TRBV6-6 and TRBJ2-7; without DNA, the TCRdb call of TRBD1 cannot be checked. The CDR3 spans 14 residues. CDR1 and CDR2 (germline): MNHNY, SVGAGI (reference sequence). CDR3: CASSYPPSVKEQYF.

The chain uses TRBV5-4 and TRBJ2-7. Per the germline V gene, CDR1 is SGHNT and CDR2 is YYREEE (reference sequence). CDR3 length: 13 amino acids. The CDR3 is CASSPDGTYEQYF.

The chain recombines TRBV6-2 or TRBV6-3 with TRBJ2-3; the TRBD1 assignment by TCRdb is unverifiable without DNA. Germline loops: CDR1 MNHEY, CDR2 SVGEGT. CDR3 length equals 16 residues. Here the CDR3 reads CASSPGVWASTDTQYF.